Shown below are 11 T cell receptor beta chains from a single sample sequenced in a study of T-cell memory formation after mild COVID-19. In TCRdb, the 5' RACE reads were re-called with MiXCR into one record per CDR3 protein. The sample comprises fewer than 700,000 distinct CDR3 sequences, roughly 18% of which are singletons, and around 12% rests with the top ten. Sequencing was performed on PBMCs or a T cell subset sorted from them (not recorded which). The receptors were gathered from an adult woman who had mild COVID-19 (a few samples of this study predate the infection). Cell type and time point are not known.

The V and J genes are TRBV6-6 and TRBJ2-3; D is perhaps TRBD1 (6 bases). The CDR3 is 17 residues long. The germline V gene encodes CDR1 MNHNY and CDR2 SVGAGI (reference sequence). Between the trimmed V and J ends, which lost 5 bases and 3 bases, there was a span of 21 bases. CDR3 sequence (DNA): TGTGCCAGCAGTAAACAGGGTGTCCAGCCTGGAACAGATACGCAGTATTTT. As protein: CASSKQGVQPGTDTQYF.

This clonotype was picked up many times. The rearrangement uses TRBV29-1 and TRBJ2-3, with 10 bases that match TRBD2. Germline assignment: CDR1 SQVTM and CDR2 ANQGSEA. The CDR3 contains 14 residues. With 5 bases clipped from V and 5 bases from J, the junction kept 7 bases outside the gene matches. CDR3 nucleotide sequence: TGCAGCGTTAGGACTAGCGGAAGTCTAGATACGCAGTATTTT. It encodes CSVRTSGSLDTQYF.

The chain carries TRBV4-1 and TRBJ1-1; perhaps TRBD1 as D (6 bases). The germline V gene encodes CDR1 MGHRA and CDR2 YSYEKL. The CDR3 is 13 residues long. The V and J ends lost 0 bases and 10 bases respectively, with 12 bases between them. The CDR3 region has the DNA TGCGCCAGCAGCCAAGAAGATCGGGGGCCAGCTTTCTTT. It yields the protein CASSQEDRGPAFF.

The chain links TRBV5-1 to TRBJ2-3, with 8 bases aligning to TRBD1. CDR3 length equals 16 residues. Germline lookup yields CDR1 SGHRS and CDR2 YFSETQ. The V segment lost 2 bases and the J segment 1 base; nucleotides outside the gene matches: 6. CDR3: CASSFRQGRGTDTQYF. CDR3 sequence (DNA): TGCGCCAGCAGCTTTCGACAGGGGCGAGGCACAGATACGCAGTATTTT.

This clonotype was seen more than once but under ten times. The chain recombines TRBV6-5 with TRBJ1-1; perhaps TRBD1 as D (5 bases). This CDR3 contains 14 residues. Deletions cut 6 bases from V and 4 bases from J, with 15 bases between. Germline V gene data show CDR1 as MNHEY and CDR2 as SVGAGI. The CDR3 is CASRPGAGATEAFF. The CDR3 DNA reads as TGTGCCAGCAGACCCGGGGCCGGGGCCACTGAAGCTTTCTTT.

This clonotype was detected a few times. The chain carries TRBV7-2 and TRBJ2-5; 12 nucleotides match TRBD1. CDR1 and CDR2 from the germline V gene are SGHTA and FQGNSA. The CDR3 has 19 amino acids. The trim removed 3 bases at V and 4 bases at J, leaving 15 bases unmatched. CDR3 sequence: CASSFPNGWDRGLLETQYF. The DNA of the CDR3 is TGTGCCAGCAGCTTCCCGAACGGATGGGACAGGGGGCTTCTAGAGACCCAGTACTTC. The variable domain in full, with the rest retrieved from reference TRBV7-2 and TRBJ2-5, is GAGVSQSPSNKVTEKGKDVELRCDPISGHTALYWYRQSLGQGLEFLIYFQGNSAPDKSGLPSDRFSAERTGGSVSTLTIQRTQQEDSAVYLCASSFPNGWDRGLLETQYFGPGTRLLVL.

J is TRBJ1-5 and V is TRBV7-2; TRBD1 is a possible D gene (5 bases). The CDR3 contains 15 residues. V lost 1 base, J lost 4 bases, and 11 bases lay in between. Germline CDR1 reads SGHTA; CDR2 reads FQGNSA. The CDR3 loop reads CASSLGFGGNQPQHF. Written as DNA, the CDR3 is TGTGCCAGCAGCTTAGGGTTTGGGGGGAATCAGCCCCAGCATTTT.

The table lists this clonotype with a few counts. V usage is TRBV20-1 and J usage is TRBJ1-1, with D perhaps TRBD1 (5 bases). Between the trimmed V and J ends, which lost 3 bases and 4 bases, there was a span of 9 bases. The CDR3 is 12 residues long. CDR1 is DFQATT and CDR2 is SNEGSKA in the germline V gene (reference sequence). The CDR3 bases are TGCAGTGCTAGCATCGGGGCCACTGAAGCTTTCTTT. Amino acid sequence: CSASIGATEAFF.

This clonotype was seen more than once but under ten times. The CDR3 is CASISPDSSTEAFF. The CDR3 DNA follows: TGTGCCAGCATATCTCCGGACTCCAGCACTGAAGCTTTCTTT. The gene calls are TRBV6-5 and TRBJ1-1, with D hard to call. The V gene lost 7 bases and the J gene lost 4 bases, with 16 bases spanning the gap. The germline gives CDR1 MNHEY, CDR2 SVGAGI. The length of the CDR3 is 14 residues.

The chain employs TRBV10-3 and TRBJ1-1; TRBD1 might be the D (5 bases). The CDR3 extends over 13 amino acids. Germline V gives CDR1 ENHRY, CDR2 SYGVKD. Between the trimmed V and J ends, which lost 9 bases and 3 bases, there was a span of 14 bases. The CDR3 bases are TGTGCCATGCGACAGTCCCAGGACACTGAAGCTTTCTTT. It codes for CAMRQSQDTEAFF.

CDR3 DNA sequence: TGTGCCAGCAGCCAAGAGGGACAGGGATACAATGAGCAGTTCTTC. Protein sequence: CASSQEGQGYNEQFF. The chain joins TRBV3-1 to TRBJ2-1; 9 nucleotides align to TRBD1. The V segment lost 0 bases and the J segment 4 bases; nucleotides outside the gene matches: 1. CDR3 length: 15 residues. Germline CDR1 reads LGHDT; CDR2 reads YNNKEL (reference sequence).